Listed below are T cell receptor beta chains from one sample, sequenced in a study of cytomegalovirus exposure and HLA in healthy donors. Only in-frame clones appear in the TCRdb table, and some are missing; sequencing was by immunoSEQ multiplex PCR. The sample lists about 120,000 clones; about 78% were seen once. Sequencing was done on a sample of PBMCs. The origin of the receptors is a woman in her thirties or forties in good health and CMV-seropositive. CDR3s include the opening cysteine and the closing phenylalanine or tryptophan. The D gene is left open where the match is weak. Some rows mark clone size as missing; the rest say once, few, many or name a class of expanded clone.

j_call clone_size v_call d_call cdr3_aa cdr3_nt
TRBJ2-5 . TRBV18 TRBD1 CASSLRTGQQETQYF TGTGCCAGCTCACTTCGGACAGGGCAACAAGAGACCCAGTACTTC
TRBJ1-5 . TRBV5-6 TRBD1 CASSPRQGIGSNQPQHF TGTGCCAGCAGCCCTCGACAGGGCATTGGGAGCAATCAGCCCCAGCATTTT
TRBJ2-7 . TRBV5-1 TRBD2 CASSLAGGYYEQYF TGCGCCAGCAGCTTGGCGGGGGGATACTACGAGCAGTACTTC
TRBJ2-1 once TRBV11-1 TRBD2 CASSLTASGGVSYNEQFF TGTGCCAGCAGCTTAACGGCTAGCGGGGGTGTCTCCTACAATGAGCAGTTCTTC
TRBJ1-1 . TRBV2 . CASIGDGAEAFF TGTGCCAGCATAGGTGATGGGGCAGAGGCTTTCTTT
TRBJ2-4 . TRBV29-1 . CSASLVSLNIQYF TGCAGCGCCTCACTAGTTTCCCTCAACATTCAGTACTTC
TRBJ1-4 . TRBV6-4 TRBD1 CASRETGDGEKLFF TGTGCCAGCAGGGAGACAGGGGATGGTGAAAAACTGTTTTTT
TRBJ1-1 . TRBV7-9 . CASSSRRGNTEAFF TGTGCCAGCAGCTCACGGAGGGGGAACACTGAAGCTTTCTTT
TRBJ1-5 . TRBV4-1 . CASSQLTLNQPQHF TGCGCCAGCAGCCAACTGACACTCAATCAGCCCCAGCATTTT
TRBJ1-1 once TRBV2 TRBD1 CASGGQVNTEAFF TGTGCCAGCGGGGGACAGGTGAACACTGAAGCTTTCTTT
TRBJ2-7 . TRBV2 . CASAGAGRRHEQYF TGTGCCAGCGCAGGGGCAGGGCGGAGGCACGAGCAGTACTTC
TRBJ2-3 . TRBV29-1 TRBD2 CSVERHGTSGYTDTQYF TGCAGCGTTGAACGTCACGGGACTAGCGGCTACACAGATACGCAGTATTTT
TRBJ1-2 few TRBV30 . CACVAGQGTYGYTF TGTGCCTGTGTAGCAGGGCAGGGTACCTATGGCTACACCTTC
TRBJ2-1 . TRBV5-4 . CASSLSRVEQFF TGTGCCAGCAGCTTATCGAGAGTTGAGCAGTTCTTC
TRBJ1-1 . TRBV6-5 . CASSLQGRANTEAFF TGTGCCAGCAGTCTCCAGGGCAGGGCGAACACTGAAGCTTTCTTT
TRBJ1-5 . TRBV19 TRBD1 CASRGQGTGQPQHF TGTGCCAGTAGGGGACAGGGGACAGGACAGCCCCAGCATTTT